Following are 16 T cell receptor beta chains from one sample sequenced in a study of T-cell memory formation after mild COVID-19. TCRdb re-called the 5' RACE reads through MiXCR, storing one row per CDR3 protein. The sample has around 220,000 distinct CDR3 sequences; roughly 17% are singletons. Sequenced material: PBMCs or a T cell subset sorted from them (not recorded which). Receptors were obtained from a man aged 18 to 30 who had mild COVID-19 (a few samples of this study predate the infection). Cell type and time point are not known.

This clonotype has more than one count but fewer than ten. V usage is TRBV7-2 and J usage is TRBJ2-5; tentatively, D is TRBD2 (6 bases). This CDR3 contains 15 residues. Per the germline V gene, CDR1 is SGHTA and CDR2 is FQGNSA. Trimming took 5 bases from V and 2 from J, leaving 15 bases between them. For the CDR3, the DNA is TGTGCCAGCAGCCCAAACGAGGGGACTCAAGAGACCCAGTACTTC. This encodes CASSPNEGTQETQYF.

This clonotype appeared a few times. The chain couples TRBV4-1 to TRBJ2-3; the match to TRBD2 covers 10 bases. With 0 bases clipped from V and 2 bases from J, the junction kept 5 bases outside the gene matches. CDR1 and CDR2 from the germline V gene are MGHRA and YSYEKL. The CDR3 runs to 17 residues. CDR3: CASSQEFTSGATDTQYF. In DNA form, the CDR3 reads TGCGCCAGCAGCCAAGAGTTTACTAGCGGGGCCACAGATACGCAGTATTTT.

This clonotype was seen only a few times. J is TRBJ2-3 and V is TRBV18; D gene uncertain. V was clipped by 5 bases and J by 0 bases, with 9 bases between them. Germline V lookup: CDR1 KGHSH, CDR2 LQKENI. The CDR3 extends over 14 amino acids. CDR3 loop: CASSALSSTDTQYF. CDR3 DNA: TGTGCCAGCTCAGCACTTTCCAGCACAGATACGCAGTATTTT.

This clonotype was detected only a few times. This chain's CDR3 is CSAESGGYQETQYF. The CDR3 DNA reads TGCAGTGCTGAGTCGGGGGGGTACCAAGAGACCCAGTACTTC. This chain connects TRBV20-1 to TRBJ2-5, with TRBD2 matching over 8 bases. Germline lookup yields CDR1 DFQATT and CDR2 SNEGSKA (reference sequence). The V segment lost 5 bases and the J segment 0 bases; nucleotides outside the gene matches: 5. The CDR3 length is 14 residues.

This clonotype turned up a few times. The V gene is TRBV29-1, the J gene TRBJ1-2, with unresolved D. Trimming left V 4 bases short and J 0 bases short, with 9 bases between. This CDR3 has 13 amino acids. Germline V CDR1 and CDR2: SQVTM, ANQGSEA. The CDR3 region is CSVVTASNYGYTF. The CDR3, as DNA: TGCAGCGTTGTAACGGCCTCTAACTATGGCTACACCTTC.

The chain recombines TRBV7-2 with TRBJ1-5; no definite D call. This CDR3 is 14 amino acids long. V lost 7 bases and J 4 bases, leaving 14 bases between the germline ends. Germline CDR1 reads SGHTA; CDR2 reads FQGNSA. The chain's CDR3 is CASTPQGGNQPQHF. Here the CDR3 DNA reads TGTGCCAGCACCCCACAAGGAGGGAATCAGCCCCAGCATTTT.

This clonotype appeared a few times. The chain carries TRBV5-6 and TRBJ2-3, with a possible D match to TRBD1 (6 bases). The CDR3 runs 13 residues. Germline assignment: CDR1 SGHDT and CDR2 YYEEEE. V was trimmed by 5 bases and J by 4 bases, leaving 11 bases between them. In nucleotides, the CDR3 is TGTGCCAGCAGTCAGTCAGGGGCAGATACGCAGTATTTT. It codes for CASSQSGADTQYF.

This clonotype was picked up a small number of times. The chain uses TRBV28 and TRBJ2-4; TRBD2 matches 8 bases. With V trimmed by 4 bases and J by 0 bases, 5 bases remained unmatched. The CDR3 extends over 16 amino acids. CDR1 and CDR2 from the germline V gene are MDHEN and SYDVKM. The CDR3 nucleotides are TGTGCCAGCAGTTCGCGGGGGGCTCTAGCCAAAAACATTCAGTACTTC. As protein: CASSSRGALAKNIQYF.

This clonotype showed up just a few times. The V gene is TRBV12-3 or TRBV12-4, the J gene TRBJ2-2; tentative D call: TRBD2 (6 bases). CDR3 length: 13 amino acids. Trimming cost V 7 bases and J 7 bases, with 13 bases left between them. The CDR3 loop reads CASTNRGIGELFF. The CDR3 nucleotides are TGTGCCAGCACCAACCGGGGGATCGGGGAGCTGTTTTTT.

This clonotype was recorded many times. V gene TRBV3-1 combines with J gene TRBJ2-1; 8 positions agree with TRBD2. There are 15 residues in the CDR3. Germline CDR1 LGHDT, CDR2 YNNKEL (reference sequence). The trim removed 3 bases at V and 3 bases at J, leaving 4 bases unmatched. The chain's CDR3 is CASSQFTSGYNEQFF. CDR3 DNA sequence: TGTGCCAGCAGCCAGTTCACTAGCGGCTACAATGAGCAGTTCTTC.

The CDR3 DNA sequence: TGTGCCAGCAGTTCACCGGGGGGTCTACAAGAGACCCAGTACTTC. It encodes CASSSPGGLQETQYF. The V and J genes are TRBV7-6 and TRBJ2-5; 7 positions match TRBD2. This CDR3 has 15 residues. Germline V CDR1 and CDR2: SGHVS, FNYEAQ. V shed 6 bases, J shed 2 bases, and the junction held 9 bases outside the gene matches.

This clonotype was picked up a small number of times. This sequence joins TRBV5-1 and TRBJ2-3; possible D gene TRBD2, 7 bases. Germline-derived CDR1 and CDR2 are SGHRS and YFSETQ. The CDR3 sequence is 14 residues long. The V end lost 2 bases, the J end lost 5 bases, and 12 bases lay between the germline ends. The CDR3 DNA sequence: TGCGCCAGCAGCTTACGGGGGGCTCGAGATACGCAGTATTTT. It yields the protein CASSLRGARDTQYF.

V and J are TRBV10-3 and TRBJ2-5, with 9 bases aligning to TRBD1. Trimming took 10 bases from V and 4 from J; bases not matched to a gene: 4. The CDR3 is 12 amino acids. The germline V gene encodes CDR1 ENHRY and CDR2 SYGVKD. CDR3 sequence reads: CATGQGGETQYF. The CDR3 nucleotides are TGTGCCACGGGACAGGGAGGAGAGACCCAGTACTTC.

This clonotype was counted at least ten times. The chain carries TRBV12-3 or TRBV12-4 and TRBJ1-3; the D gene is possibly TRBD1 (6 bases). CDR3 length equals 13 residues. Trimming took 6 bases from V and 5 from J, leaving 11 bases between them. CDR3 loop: CASSEGQRNTIYF. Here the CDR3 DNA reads TGTGCCAGCAGCGAAGGACAGAGAAACACCATATATTTT.

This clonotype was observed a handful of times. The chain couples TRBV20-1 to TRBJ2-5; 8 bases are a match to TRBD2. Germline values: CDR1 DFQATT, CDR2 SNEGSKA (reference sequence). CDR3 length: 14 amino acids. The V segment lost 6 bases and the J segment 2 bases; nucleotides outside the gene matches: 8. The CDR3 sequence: CSASGGGGQETQYF. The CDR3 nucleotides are TGCAGTGCCTCCGGGGGCGGGGGGCAAGAGACCCAGTACTTC.

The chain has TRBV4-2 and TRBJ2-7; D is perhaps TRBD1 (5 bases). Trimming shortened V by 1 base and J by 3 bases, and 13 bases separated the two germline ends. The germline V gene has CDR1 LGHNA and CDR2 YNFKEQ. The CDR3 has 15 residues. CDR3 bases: TGTGCCAGCAGCCAAGTTAGGATTGACAGCTACGAGCAGTACGTC. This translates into CASSQVRIDSYEQYV.